Below are 10 T cell receptor beta chains sequenced from a single sample in a study of CD8+CD57+ T cells in acquired aplastic anemia. Genomic DNA was employed as the template in profiling TCR beta VDJ and CDR3. Via MiXCR, TCRdb re-called the reads, giving one row per CDR3 protein. The sample lists 74,000 or so distinct CDR3 sequences, roughly half seen once, with about 8.3% in the top ten. Sequencing was carried out using sorted CD4+, CD8+, or CD8+CD57+ T cells (not recorded which) from PBMCs. The source is a human donor in good health, serving as a control.

Worth noting for this clonotype: At one end the junction does not follow the germline gene, possibly because of a read error. The rearrangement uses TRBV7-9 and TRBJ2-7, with TRBD2 identical over 12 bases. This CDR3 has 14 residues. Germline-derived CDR1 and CDR2 are SEHNR and FQNEAQ (reference sequence). CDR3 residues: CAGSLAPGLAGQYF. CDR3 DNA: TGTGCCGGCAGCTTGGCTCCGGGACTAGCGGGCCAGTACTTC.

This rearrangement joins TRBV7-9 to TRBJ1-2; no clear D. In germline, CDR1 is SEHNR, CDR2 FQNEAQ (reference sequence). V was cut by 5 bases and J by 0 bases, with 10 bases left in between. This CDR3 is built from 14 residues. CDR3 region: CASSRTGTNYGYTF. CDR3 in DNA: TGTGCCAGCAGCCGGACGGGAACTAACTATGGCTACACCTTC.

The genes are TRBV10-2 and TRBJ2-7; D may be TRBD1 (5 bases). CDR3 length equals 13 residues. The V end lost 3 bases, the J end lost 0 bases, and 6 bases lay between the germline ends. Germline values: CDR1 WSHSY, CDR2 SAAADI. The CDR3 DNA reads as TGCGCCAGCAGTGACAGGGTCTCCTACGAGCAGTACTTC. It encodes CASSDRVSYEQYF.

The sample holds many counts of this clonotype. The rearrangement links TRBV11-1 to TRBJ1-3; D not certain. CDR1 SGHAT and CDR2 FQDESV come from the germline V gene (reference sequence). This CDR3 region has 17 residues. V dropped 9 bases and J dropped 0 bases, with 21 bases sitting between them. The DNA for the CDR3 is TGTGCCAGTCAGCTTGGCAGTCCCATCTTCTCTGGAAACACCATATATTTT. Its protein product is CASQLGSPIFSGNTIYF.

The chain combines TRBV25-1 with TRBJ1-2; 8 bases fit TRBD1. V dropped 6 bases and J dropped 1; count of bases not matched to a gene: 1. The germline CDR1 and CDR2 sequences are MGHDK and SYGVNS. This CDR3 contains 13 residues. The DNA of the CDR3 is TGTGCCAGCAGGGGACAGGATAACTATGGCTACACCTTC. It is translated as CASRGQDNYGYTF.

The table lists this clonotype with many counts. V gene TRBV12-3 or TRBV12-4 combines with J gene TRBJ2-7; 13 positions match TRBD2. Unmatched junction bases numbered 7, after V lost 5 bases and J lost 0 bases. CDR3 size: 17 residues. CDR3: CASSPLAGGPFSYEQYF. In DNA, the CDR3 is TGTGCCAGCAGTCCACTAGCGGGAGGGCCCTTCTCCTACGAGCAGTACTTC.

There are many counts of this clonotype. The V call is TRBV9, the J call TRBJ2-3; TRBD2 might be the D (6 bases). The V gene lost 2 bases and the J gene lost 2 bases, with 15 bases spanning the gap. Germline assignment: CDR1 SGDLS and CDR2 YYNGEE. The CDR3 length is 16 residues. CDR3 sequence (DNA): TGTGCCAGCAGCGTGAGACGGGGGAGACTCACAGATACGCAGTATTTT. Protein product: CASSVRRGRLTDTQYF.

This clonotype was recorded a few times. V usage is TRBV6-4 and J usage is TRBJ2-1; 9 bases fit TRBD2. V was clipped by 2 bases and J by 10 bases; unmatched bases: 9. Germline V gene data show CDR1 as MRHNA and CDR2 as SNTAGT. The CDR3 runs 15 residues. Written as DNA, the CDR3 is TGTGCCAGCAGTGACACTAGCGGGCCCGGGGGAGAGCAGTTCTTC. Protein product: CASSDTSGPGGEQFF.

The CDR3 spells CASSVVRGSEAFF. CDR3 coding DNA: TGCGCCAGCAGTGTGGTCAGGGGTTCGGAAGCTTTCTTT. The chain uses TRBV5-1 and TRBJ1-1; D might be TRBD1 (6 bases). Between the trimmed V and J ends, which lost 5 bases and 8 bases, there was a span of 16 bases. The CDR3 spans 13 residues. Looked up from germline, CDR1 is SGHRS and CDR2 is YFSETQ.

This clonotype was observed a handful of times. Here the CDR3 omits its conserved ending phenylalanine or tryptophan, so a read error is the likely source. The gene calls are TRBV10-3 and TRBJ2-7, with 8 bases identical to TRBD2. There are 15 residues in the CDR3. Germline values: CDR1 ENHRY, CDR2 SYGVKD. V dropped 3 bases and J dropped 0; count of bases not matched to a gene: 4. CDR3 residues: CAISDPAGGSYEQYL. Here the CDR3 DNA reads TGTGCCATCAGTGATCCGGCGGGGGGCTCCTACGAGCAGTACCTC.